Below, 25 T cell receptor beta chains from the same sample are listed, as sequenced in a study of regulatory T cells in long-lasting Graves disease. Described time point: persistent/refractory GD, antithyroid drugs over 5 years with positive TRAb. After RNA was extracted from PBMCs, the TCR library was made from it. Sequencing libraries for TCR beta were prepared with iRepertoire HTBI primers and Arm-PCR of CDR3 regions. MiXCR, run by TCRdb on the multiplex PCR reads, gives a single entry per CDR3 protein. The sample carries fewer than 400,000 distinct CDR3 sequences, less than 25% recorded once. This sample comprised peripheral blood mononuclear cells (PBMCs), obtained when the disease was refractory, from a patient treated with antithyroid drugs. The receptors derive from a female donor with Graves disease.

The rearrangement joins TRBV12-3 or TRBV12-4 to TRBJ2-6, with 11 nucleotides matching TRBD1. The CDR3 is 21 residues long. Losses at the gene ends were 1 base for V and 0 bases for J; bases not matched to a gene: 11. The CDR3 sequence is CASSLGGVGTGGPSGANVLTF. The CDR3 DNA follows: TGTGCCAGCAGTTTAGGGGGAGTGGGGACAGGGGGACCCTCTGGGGCCAACGTCCTGACTTTC.

This clonotype was counted between two and nine times. The CDR3 sequence: CASSLPGRPTALGLPSGELFF. The CDR3 DNA reads as TGTGCCAGCAGCCTCCCCGGACGGCCGACGGCGCTTGGCCTCCCGTCCGGGGAGCTGTTTTTT. The gene calls are TRBV28 and TRBJ2-2; D uncertain. Germline CDR1 is MDHEN and CDR2 is SYDVKM. This CDR3 region has 21 residues. With 6 bases removed from V and 6 bases from J, the gap between germline ends came to 35 bases.

The table lists this clonotype with a few counts. V usage is TRBV7-2 and J usage is TRBJ1-2; D possibly corresponds to TRBD1 (5 bases). Germline V CDR1 and CDR2: SGHTA, FQGNSA. This CDR3 region has 14 residues. Trimming took 0 bases from V and 2 from J, leaving 7 bases between them. The CDR3 nucleotides read TGTGCCAGCAGCTTAGCCCAGGGAAACTATGGCTACACCTTC. Its protein is CASSLAQGNYGYTF.

This clonotype was counted ten times or more. This rearrangement joins TRBV20-1 to TRBJ2-7; D ambiguous. The V gene lost 2 bases and the J gene lost 3 bases, with 8 bases spanning the gap. The germline gives CDR1 DFQATT, CDR2 SNEGSKA (reference sequence). The CDR3 is made up of 12 amino acids. The CDR3 coding sequence is TGCAGTGCTAGACCCGACGGCTACGAGCAGTACTTC. Translation gives CSARPDGYEQYF.

The V call is TRBV18, the J call TRBJ2-1; the D gene is possibly TRBD2 (5 bases). In germline, CDR1 is KGHSH, CDR2 LQKENI. The V and J ends lost 0 bases and 6 bases respectively, with 9 bases between them. The CDR3 totals 14 residues. CDR3: CASSPPDGSNEQFF. CDR3 nucleotide sequence: TGTGCCAGCTCACCACCGGATGGGAGCAATGAGCAGTTCTTC.

The V gene is TRBV30, the J gene TRBJ1-3, with D hard to call. Germline CDR1 GTSNPN, CDR2 SVGIG (reference sequence). V was shortened by 3 bases and J by 1 base, with 7 bases between the two germline ends. The CDR3 is 13 amino acids. The CDR3 loop is CAWSRASGNTIYF. In nucleotides, the CDR3 is TGTGCCTGGAGCCGGGCGTCTGGAAACACCATATATTTT.

The chain is built from TRBV6-1 and TRBJ1-5; perhaps TRBD1 as D (5 bases). V gave up 6 bases and J gave up 3 bases, with 15 bases separating them. Germline loops: CDR1 MNHNS, CDR2 SASEGT. The CDR3 runs 15 residues. The CDR3 region has the DNA TGTGCCAGCAGGGACCGGGACCGCTTCAATCAGCCCCAGCATTTT. Its protein is CASRDRDRFNQPQHF.

This clonotype has only a few counts. The CDR3 nucleotides are TGCAGTGCCCCGGGGAGGGTAAACTATGGCTACACCTTC. Protein product: CSAPGRVNYGYTF. The chain uses TRBV20-1 and TRBJ1-2; D uncertain. The CDR3 is 13 residues long. The V gene's germline CDR1 is DFQATT and CDR2 SNEGSKA (reference sequence). Trimming shortened V by 6 bases and J by 2 bases, and 13 bases separated the two germline ends.

This clonotype was detected many times. The rearrangement links TRBV7-2 to TRBJ2-7; 8 positions agree with TRBD2. V shed 6 bases and J 4 bases; nucleotides not matched to a gene: 11. There are 15 residues in the CDR3. Germline CDR1 and CDR2: SGHTA and FQGNSA. CDR3 sequence: CASSLREGLPYEQYF. The DNA for the CDR3 is TGTGCCAGCAGTTTACGGGAGGGCCTGCCTTACGAGCAGTACTTC.

This clonotype has a handful of counts. This rearrangement joins TRBV30 to TRBJ1-1; D is perhaps TRBD1 (5 bases). Per the germline V gene, CDR1 is GTSNPN and CDR2 is SVGIG (reference sequence). V was trimmed by 2 bases and J by 2 bases, leaving 9 bases between them. This CDR3 spans 13 amino acids. The CDR3 loop is CAWSRQPNTEAFF. The CDR3 nucleotides read TGTGCCTGGAGTCGACAGCCCAACACTGAAGCTTTCTTT.

This clonotype was seen only once. With only one base between it and a far larger clone, this is likely a read error. The chain links TRBV6-2 or TRBV6-3 to TRBJ2-5, with TRBD1 identical over 7 bases. The germline V gene encodes CDR1 MNHEY and CDR2 SVGEGT. The CDR3 length is 16 residues. Trimming removed 7 bases from V and 1 base from J; junction bases left unmatched: 12. The CDR3 nucleotides are TGTGCCAGCAATTCCACCCCTCGACAGGGCCAAGAGACCCAGTACTTC. Protein product: CASNSTPRQGQETQYF.

This clonotype was seen many times. V usage is TRBV28 and J usage is TRBJ1-2; D not resolved. V was trimmed by 2 bases and J by 4 bases, leaving 11 bases between them. The CDR3 is made up of 14 amino acids. The V gene's germline CDR1 is MDHEN and CDR2 SYDVKM. DNA of the CDR3: TGTGCCAGCAGTTTACCGAGAATATCCTATGGCTACACCTTC. Translating gives CASSLPRISYGYTF.

Ten or more counts support this clonotype. The rearrangement joins TRBV12-3 or TRBV12-4 to TRBJ1-1, with 10 bases identical to TRBD1. The CDR3 runs 15 residues. Trimming took 5 bases from V and 4 from J; bases not matched to a gene: 7. The CDR3 is CASSPRGQGITEAFF. DNA of the CDR3: TGTGCCAGCAGTCCCCGGGGACAGGGGATCACTGAAGCTTTCTTT.

As for this clonotype: This may come from a read error, since a much larger clone is one base off. This rearrangement joins TRBV6-5 to TRBJ2-5; D call uncertain. Germline V gives CDR1 MNHEY, CDR2 SVGAGI. This CDR3 has 15 amino acids. With 4 bases removed from V and 3 bases from J, the gap between germline ends came to 15 bases. The CDR3 sequence: CASSSYSEYKETQYF. CDR3 nucleotides: TGTGCCAGCAGTTCGTACAGCGAGTACAAAGAGACCCAGTACTTC.

The sample holds many counts of this clonotype. The rearrangement joins TRBV7-2 to TRBJ2-5, with 8 bases lining up with TRBD2. The V segment lost 1 base and the J segment 4 bases; nucleotides outside the gene matches: 5. Germline lookup yields CDR1 SGHTA and CDR2 FQGNSA. The CDR3 extends over 15 amino acids. The CDR3 region has the DNA TGTGCCAGCAGCTTAGGGGCTGCGGGAGGAGAGACCCAGTACTTC. It translates to CASSLGAAGGETQYF.

This clonotype was counted between two and nine times. The chain carries TRBV4-2 and TRBJ1-2; no firm D call. The CDR3 has 15 amino acids. The germline gives CDR1 LGHNA, CDR2 YNFKEQ. Deletions cut 1 base from V and 4 bases from J, with 13 bases between. The CDR3 is CASSQVGGTIYGYTF. CDR3 nucleotides: TGTGCCAGCAGCCAAGTCGGCGGCACAATCTATGGCTACACCTTC.

The chain couples TRBV4-3 to TRBJ1-6; no clear D. V lost 0 bases to trimming and J lost 7 bases, with 10 bases between them. Germline lookup yields CDR1 LGHNA and CDR2 YSLEER. The CDR3 runs 15 residues. The CDR3 nucleotides are TGCGCCAGCAGCCAAGAAGGCGGGTTCAATTCACCCCTCCACTTT. Residues: CASSQEGGFNSPLHF.

This chain connects TRBV3-1 to TRBJ1-2, with D unresolved. The CDR3 spans 15 residues. CDR1 is LGHDT and CDR2 is YNNKEL in the germline V gene (reference sequence). The ends were cut back, 1 base at V and 4 bases at J, with 13 bases in the middle. The CDR3 DNA follows: TGTGCCAGCAGCCAAGTTTCGTCGGCCAGCTATGGCTACACCTTC. Translated, it gives CASSQVSSASYGYTF.

This clonotype came up many times. V and J are TRBV28 and TRBJ2-5; 9 bases are shared with TRBD1. The germline V gene has CDR1 MDHEN and CDR2 SYDVKM. The CDR3 is made up of 15 amino acids. V lost 5 bases, J lost 5 bases, and 9 bases stayed unmatched. CDR3: CASSPMDRGLETQYF. CDR3 nucleotides: TGTGCCAGCAGTCCGATGGACAGGGGCTTGGAGACCCAGTACTTC.

The CDR3 DNA reads TGTGCCAGCAGCTTCTCGCGCTTATTGAACACTGAAGCTTTCTTT. This encodes CASSFSRLLNTEAFF. The rearrangement uses TRBV7-9 and TRBJ1-1, with no clear D. Deletions cut 3 bases from V and 0 bases from J, with 11 bases between. Germline lookup yields CDR1 SEHNR and CDR2 FQNEAQ (reference sequence). CDR3 length equals 15 residues.

This clonotype has ten or more counts. The chain carries TRBV30 and TRBJ1-2, with D uncertain. Trimming pared 0 bases from V and 4 bases from J, leaving 15 bases between. This CDR3 is built from 15 residues. Germline CDR1 is GTSNPN and CDR2 is SVGIG (reference sequence). The CDR3 protein is CAWSVSGRVFYGYTF. The CDR3 nucleotides read TGTGCCTGGAGTGTTTCGGGGAGAGTGTTCTATGGCTACACCTTC. Full variable domain (missing parts from reference TRBV30 and TRBJ1-2): SQTIHQWPATLVQPVGSPLSLECTVEGTSNPNLYWYRQAAGRGLQLLFYSVGIGQISSEVPQNLSASRPQDRQFILSSKKLLLSDSGFYLCAWSVSGRVFYGYTFGSGTRLTVV.

In its sample, this clonotype was seen many times. The CDR3 loop reads CASSQTPTELFF. CDR3 DNA sequence: TGTGCCAGCAGTCAGACGCCTACGGAACTGTTTTTT. The V call is TRBV6-1, the J call TRBJ1-4; D is unclear. V lost 5 bases, J lost 12 bases, and 13 bases lay in between. CDR1 is MNHNS and CDR2 is SASEGT in the germline V gene. This CDR3 is 12 amino acids long.

V gene TRBV9 combines with J gene TRBJ2-1; TRBD1 agrees at 9 bases. The CDR3 consists of 15 residues. Germline trimming cut 4 bases from V and 8 bases from J; bases unmatched to any gene: 10. The germline V gene encodes CDR1 SGDLS and CDR2 YYNGEE. The DNA of the CDR3 is TGTGCCAGCAGCCCTACCGGGACAGGGTTTCATGAGCAGTTCTTC. It is translated as CASSPTGTGFHEQFF.

CDR3 amino acids: CASSQGLLSRVAEAFF. CDR3 nucleotide sequence: TGCGCCAGCAGCCAAGGCCTATTATCGAGAGTTGCTGAAGCTTTCTTT. J is TRBJ1-1 and V is TRBV4-1; D is uncertain. From germline, CDR1 is MGHRA and CDR2 YSYEKL. The CDR3 covers 16 residues. Trimming removed 1 base from V and 6 bases from J, with 18 bases in between.

This chain uses TRBV20-1 with TRBJ2-4, with TRBD1 matching 9 bases. The CDR3 extends over 15 amino acids. Germline V gene data show CDR1 as DFQATT and CDR2 as SNEGSKA (reference sequence). With V trimmed by 3 bases and J by 6 bases, 9 bases remained unmatched. DNA of the CDR3: TGCAGTGCTAGGGGACAGGGAAGTGGGGTAAACATTCAGTACTTC. This gives the protein CSARGQGSGVNIQYF.